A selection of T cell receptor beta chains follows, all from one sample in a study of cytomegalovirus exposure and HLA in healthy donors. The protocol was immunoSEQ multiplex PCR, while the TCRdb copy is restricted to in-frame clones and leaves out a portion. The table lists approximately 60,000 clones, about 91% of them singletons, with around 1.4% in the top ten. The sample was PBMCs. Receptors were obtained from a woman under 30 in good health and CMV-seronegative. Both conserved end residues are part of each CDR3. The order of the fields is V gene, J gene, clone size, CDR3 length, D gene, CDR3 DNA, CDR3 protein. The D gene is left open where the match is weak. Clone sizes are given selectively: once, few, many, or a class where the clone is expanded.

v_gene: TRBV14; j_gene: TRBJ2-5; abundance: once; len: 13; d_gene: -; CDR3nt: TGTGCCAGCAGCCAGAGGGTTAGAGAGACCCAGTACTTC; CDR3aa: CASSQRVRETQYF
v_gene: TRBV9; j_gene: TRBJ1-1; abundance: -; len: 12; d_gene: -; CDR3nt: TGTGCCAGCAGCGCCGGAGAGACTGAAGCTTTCTTT; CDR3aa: CASSAGETEAFF
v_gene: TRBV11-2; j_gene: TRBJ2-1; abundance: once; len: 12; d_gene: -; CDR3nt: TGTGCCAGCAGCCCCGGGACTTTAGGACAGTTCTTC; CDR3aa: CASSPGTLGQFF
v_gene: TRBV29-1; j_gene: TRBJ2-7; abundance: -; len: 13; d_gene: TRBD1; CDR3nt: TGCAGCGTGGAGGGACAGGGGTCTCGGGAGCAGTACTTC; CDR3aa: CSVEGQGSREQYF
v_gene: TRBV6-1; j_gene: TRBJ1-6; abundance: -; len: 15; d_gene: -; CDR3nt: TGTGCCAGCGGGGAGGGGTTCGCCTATAATTCACTCCTCCACTTT; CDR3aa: CASGEGFAYNSLLHF
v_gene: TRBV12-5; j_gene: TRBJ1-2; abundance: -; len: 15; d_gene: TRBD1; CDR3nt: TGTGCTAGTGGTTTCCCCGGTGGGACAGGATATGGCTACACCTTC; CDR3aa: CASGFPGGTGYGYTF
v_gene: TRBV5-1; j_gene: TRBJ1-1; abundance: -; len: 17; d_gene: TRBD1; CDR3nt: TGCGCCAGCAGCTTGGGAGGGACAGGTAACCCGAACACTGAAGCTTTCTTT; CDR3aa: CASSLGGTGNPNTEAFF
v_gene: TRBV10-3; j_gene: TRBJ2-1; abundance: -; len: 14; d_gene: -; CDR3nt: TGTGCCATCAGTGAGTCCAGCCCTAGCAATGAGCAGTTCTTC; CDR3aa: CAISESSPSNEQFF
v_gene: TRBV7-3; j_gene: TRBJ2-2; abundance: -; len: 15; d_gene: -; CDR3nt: TGTGCCAGCAGCTTAATTGCGCGGAACACCGGGGAGCTGTTTTTT; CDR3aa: CASSLIARNTGELFF
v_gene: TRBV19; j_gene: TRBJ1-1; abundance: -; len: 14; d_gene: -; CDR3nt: TGTGCCAGTAGTATTGGCAGGGGCAACACTGAAGCTTTCTTT; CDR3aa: CASSIGRGNTEAFF
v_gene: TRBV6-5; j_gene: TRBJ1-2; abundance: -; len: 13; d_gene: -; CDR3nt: TGTGCCAGCAGTTACATCCAGGGCAGCGGCTACACCTTC; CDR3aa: CASSYIQGSGYTF
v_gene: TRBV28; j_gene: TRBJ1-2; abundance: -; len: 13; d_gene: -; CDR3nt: TGTGCCAGCAGACTAACCGGAGGAGATGGCTACACCTTC; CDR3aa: CASRLTGGDGYTF
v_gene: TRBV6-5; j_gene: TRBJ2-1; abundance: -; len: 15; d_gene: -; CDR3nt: TGTGCCAGTTCGCCGGGGGTGATGATGTGGGATGAGCAGTTCTTC; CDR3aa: CASSPGVMMWDEQFF
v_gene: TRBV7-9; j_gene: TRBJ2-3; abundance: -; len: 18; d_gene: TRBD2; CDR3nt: TGTGCCAGCAGCCCAGGACTAGCGGGAGGGCCCGGGGCAGATACGCAGTATTTT; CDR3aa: CASSPGLAGGPGADTQYF
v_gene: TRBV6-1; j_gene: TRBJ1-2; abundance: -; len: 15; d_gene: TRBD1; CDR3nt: TGTGCCAGCAGCGTAATCGGGGGACAGCCCTATGGTTCCACCTTC; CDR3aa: CASSVIGGQPYGSTF
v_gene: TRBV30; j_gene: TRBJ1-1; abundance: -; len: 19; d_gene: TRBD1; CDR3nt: TGTGCCTGGAGTGTACAGATCCTGGAGGCGAGGACAGGGCGAACTGAAGCTTTCTTT; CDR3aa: CAWSVQILEARTGRTEAFF
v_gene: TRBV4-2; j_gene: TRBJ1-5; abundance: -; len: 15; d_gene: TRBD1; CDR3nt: TGTGCCAGCAGCTCGGACAGGCTTAGCAATCAGCCCCAGCATTTT; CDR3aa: CASSSDRLSNQPQHF
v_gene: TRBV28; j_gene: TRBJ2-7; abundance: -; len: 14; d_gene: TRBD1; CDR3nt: TGTGCCAGCAGTGCAGGACAGGAAGTATACGAGCAGTACTTC; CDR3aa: CASSAGQEVYEQYF
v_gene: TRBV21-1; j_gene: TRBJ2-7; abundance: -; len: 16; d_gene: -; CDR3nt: TGTGCCAGCAGCCTTAGTCCTAGCCTTAGCTCCTACGAGCAGTACTTC; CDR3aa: CASSLSPSLSSYEQYF
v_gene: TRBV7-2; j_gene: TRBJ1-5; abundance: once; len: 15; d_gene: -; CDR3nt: TGTGCCAGCAGCTCTGGACAAACTAGCAATCAGCCCCAGCATTTT; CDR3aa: CASSSGQTSNQPQHF
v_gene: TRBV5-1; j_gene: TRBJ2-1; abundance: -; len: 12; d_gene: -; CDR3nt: TGCGCCAGCACGGAGACTTCGGATGAGCAGTTCTTC; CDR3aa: CASTETSDEQFF
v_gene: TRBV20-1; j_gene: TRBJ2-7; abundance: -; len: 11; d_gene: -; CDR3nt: TGCAGTGCCGACATTTCTTACGAGCAGTACTTC; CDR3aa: CSADISYEQYF
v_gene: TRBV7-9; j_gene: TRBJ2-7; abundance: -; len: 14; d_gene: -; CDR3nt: TGTGCCAGCAGCCCCGCAGTGACTCCCCACGAGCAGTACTTC; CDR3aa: CASSPAVTPHEQYF
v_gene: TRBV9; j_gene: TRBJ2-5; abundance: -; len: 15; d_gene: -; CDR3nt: TGTGCCAGCAACGGGGAGGGGGTGATGGGAGAGACCCAGTACTTC; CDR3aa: CASNGEGVMGETQYF
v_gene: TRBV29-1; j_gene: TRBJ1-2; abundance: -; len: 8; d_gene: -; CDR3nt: TGCAGCGTTGACGGGGACACCTTC; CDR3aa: CSVDGDTF
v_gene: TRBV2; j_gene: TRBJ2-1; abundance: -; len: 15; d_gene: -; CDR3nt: TGTGCCAGCAGTGAAGGCTTGGAGGGTTGGGATGAGCAGTTCTTC; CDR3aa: CASSEGLEGWDEQFF
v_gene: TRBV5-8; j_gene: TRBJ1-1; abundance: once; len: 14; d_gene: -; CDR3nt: TGTGCCAGCAGCTTGGGGCAGGGGATCCCTGAAGCTTTCTTT; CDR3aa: CASSLGQGIPEAFF
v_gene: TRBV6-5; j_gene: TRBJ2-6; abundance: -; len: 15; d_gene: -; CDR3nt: TGTGCCAGCAGCTTTGGGGCCTCTGGGGCCAACGTCCTGACTTTC; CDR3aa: CASSFGASGANVLTF
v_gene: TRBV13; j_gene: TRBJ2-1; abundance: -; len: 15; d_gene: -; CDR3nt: TGTGCCAGCAGCTCGGACATAAGCTCCTACAATGAGCAGTTCTTC; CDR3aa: CASSSDISSYNEQFF
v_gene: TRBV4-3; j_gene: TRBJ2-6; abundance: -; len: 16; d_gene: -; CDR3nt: TGCGCCAGCAGCCAAGTAAGGGGCTCTGGGGCCAACGTCCTGACTTTC; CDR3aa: CASSQVRGSGANVLTF
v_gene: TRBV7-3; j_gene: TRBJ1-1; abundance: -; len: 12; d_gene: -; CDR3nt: TGTGCCAGCAGCTTAAACGCAGGGGAAGCTTTCTTT; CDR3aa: CASSLNAGEAFF
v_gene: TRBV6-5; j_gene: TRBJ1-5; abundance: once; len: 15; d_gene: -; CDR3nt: TGTGCCAGCAGTTGCAGTTTGAATAGCAATCAGCCCCAGCATTTT; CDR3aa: CASSCSLNSNQPQHF
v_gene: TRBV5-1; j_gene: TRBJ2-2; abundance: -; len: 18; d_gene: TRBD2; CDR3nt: TGCGCCAGCAGCTTGGGACTAGCGGGCCACACGAACACCGGGGAGCTGTTTTTT; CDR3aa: CASSLGLAGHTNTGELFF
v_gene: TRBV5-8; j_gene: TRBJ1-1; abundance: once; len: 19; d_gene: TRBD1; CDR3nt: TGTGCCAGCAGCTTGGGGTCTGGGACAGAGAGTCTGCTGAACACTGAAGCTTTCTTT; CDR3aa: CASSLGSGTESLLNTEAFF
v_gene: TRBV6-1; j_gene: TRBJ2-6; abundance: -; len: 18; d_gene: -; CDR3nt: TGTGCCAGCAGTGTCATTGGACAAGCTGTAGTAGGGGCCAACGTCCTGACTTTC; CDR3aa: CASSVIGQAVVGANVLTF
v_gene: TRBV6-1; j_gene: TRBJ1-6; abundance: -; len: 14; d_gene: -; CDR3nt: TGTGCCAGCAGTGAAGGGGTTAGGGGTTCACCCCTCCACTTT; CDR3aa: CASSEGVRGSPLHF
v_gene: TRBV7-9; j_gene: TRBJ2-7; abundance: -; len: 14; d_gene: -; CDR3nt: TGTGCCAGCAGCTTATCCGGGGTCGGATACGAGCAGTACTTC; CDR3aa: CASSLSGVGYEQYF
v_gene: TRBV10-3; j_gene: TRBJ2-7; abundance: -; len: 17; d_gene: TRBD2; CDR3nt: TGTGCCATCAGTGAGGGACTAGCGGGACCCGGCCTCTACGAGCAGTACTTC; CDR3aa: CAISEGLAGPGLYEQYF
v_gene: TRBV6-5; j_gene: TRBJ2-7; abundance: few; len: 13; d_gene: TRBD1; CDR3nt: TGTGCCAGCGGTCCAGGACAGGGCTATGAGCAGTACTTC; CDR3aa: CASGPGQGYEQYF
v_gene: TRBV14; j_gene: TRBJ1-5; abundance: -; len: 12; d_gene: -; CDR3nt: TGTGCCAGCAGCCGGAGGATTCAGCCCCAGCATTTT; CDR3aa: CASSRRIQPQHF
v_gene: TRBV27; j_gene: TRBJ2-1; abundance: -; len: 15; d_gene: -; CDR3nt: TGTGCCAGCAGTTTATATGATAGCTCCTACAATGAGCAGTTCTTC; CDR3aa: CASSLYDSSYNEQFF
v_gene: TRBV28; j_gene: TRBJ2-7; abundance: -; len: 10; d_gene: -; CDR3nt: TGTGCCAGCGGCCAAAACGAGCAGTACTTC; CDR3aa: CASGQNEQYF
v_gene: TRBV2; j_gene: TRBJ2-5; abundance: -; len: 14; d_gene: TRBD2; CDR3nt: TGTGCCAGTGGGACTAGCGGCTACCAAGAGACCCAGTACTTC; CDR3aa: CASGTSGYQETQYF
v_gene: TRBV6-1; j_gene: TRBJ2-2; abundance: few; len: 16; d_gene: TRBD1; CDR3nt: TGTGCCAGCAGTGAAAGGACAGGACGGGACACCGGGGAGCTGTTTTTT; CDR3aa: CASSERTGRDTGELFF
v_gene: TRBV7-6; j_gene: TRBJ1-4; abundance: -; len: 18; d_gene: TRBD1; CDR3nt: TGTGCCAGCAGCTCCGACAGGGACTCAGTTGCAACTAATGAAAAACTGTTTTTT; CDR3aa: CASSSDRDSVATNEKLFF
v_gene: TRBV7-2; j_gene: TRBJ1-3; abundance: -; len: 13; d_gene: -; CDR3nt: TGTGCCAGCAGCCCCGGTAGAGGAAACACCATATATTTT; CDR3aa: CASSPGRGNTIYF
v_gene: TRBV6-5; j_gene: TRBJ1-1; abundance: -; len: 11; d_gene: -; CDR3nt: TGTGCCACCCGGAGTAACACTGAAGCTTTCTTT; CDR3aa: CATRSNTEAFF
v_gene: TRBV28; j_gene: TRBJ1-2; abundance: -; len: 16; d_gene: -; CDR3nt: TGTGCCAGCAGTTCTATAGACACCCGTTATTCGTATGGCTACACCTTC; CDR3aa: CASSSIDTRYSYGYTF
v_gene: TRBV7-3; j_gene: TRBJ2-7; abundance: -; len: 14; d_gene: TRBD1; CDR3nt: TGTGCCAGCAGCTTGGTTAGGGGGCGCTACGAGCAGTACTTC; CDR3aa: CASSLVRGRYEQYF
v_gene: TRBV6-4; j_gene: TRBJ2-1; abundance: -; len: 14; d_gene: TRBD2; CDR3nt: TGTGCCAGCAGTGTTCGCGGGGGGGCCCATGAGCAGTTCTTC; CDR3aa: CASSVRGGAHEQFF
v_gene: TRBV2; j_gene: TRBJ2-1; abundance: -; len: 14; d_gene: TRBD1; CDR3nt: TGTGCCAGCAGTGCCGGGACAGGGAACAATGAGCAGTTCTTC; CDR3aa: CASSAGTGNNEQFF
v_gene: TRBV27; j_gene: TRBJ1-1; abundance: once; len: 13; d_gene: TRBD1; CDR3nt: TGTGCCAGCAGACTCGGACAGGGGGCGAGAGCTTTCTTT; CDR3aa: CASRLGQGARAFF
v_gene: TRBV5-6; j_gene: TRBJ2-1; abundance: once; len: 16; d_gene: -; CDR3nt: TGTGCCAGCAGCTTGAGTTTGGGGGCCTCTGTGGATGAGCAGTTCTTC; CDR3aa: CASSLSLGASVDEQFF
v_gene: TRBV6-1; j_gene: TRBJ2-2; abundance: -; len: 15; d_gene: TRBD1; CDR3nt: TGTGCCAGCAGCCGACAGGGGGCGGGGACCGGGGAGCTGTTTTTT; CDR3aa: CASSRQGAGTGELFF
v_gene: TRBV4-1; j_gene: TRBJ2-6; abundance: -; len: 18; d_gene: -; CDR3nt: TGCGCCAGCAGCCAAGAGGCACCGGACAGTACTGGGGCCAACGTCCTGACTTTC; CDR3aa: CASSQEAPDSTGANVLTF
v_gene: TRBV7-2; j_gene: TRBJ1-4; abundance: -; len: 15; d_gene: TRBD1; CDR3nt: TGTGCCAGCAGCTTAGGCCAGGGGGCGCATGAAAAACTGTTTTTT; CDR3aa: CASSLGQGAHEKLFF
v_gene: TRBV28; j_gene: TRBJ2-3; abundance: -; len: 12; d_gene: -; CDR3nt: TGTGCCAGCAGGGACACCACAGATACGCAGTATTTT; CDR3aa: CASRDTTDTQYF